Below are 20 T cell receptor beta chains sequenced from a single sample in a study of regulatory T cells in long-lasting Graves disease. Time point: newly diagnosed GD, antithyroid drugs for less than 3 months. After RNA was extracted from PBMCs, the TCR library was made from it. Investigators prepared the TCR beta libraries by applying iRepertoire HTBI primers and Arm-PCR of CDR3 regions. TCRdb re-called the multiplex PCR reads with MiXCR, one entry per CDR3 protein. This table holds 420,000 or so distinct CDR3 sequences, roughly 17% found once. The same specimen was also included in a second study, on T cells in Graves' hyperthyroidism and ophthalmopathy.

Source: peripheral blood mononuclear cells (PBMCs), taken at new diagnosis, from a patient treated with antithyroid drugs. The receptor set was obtained from a woman between 18 and 30 years old with Graves disease.

This clonotype was observed a few times. This chain links TRBV5-1 with TRBJ2-7, with D possibly TRBD1 on 6 matching bases. The CDR3 spans 16 residues. Germline V gene lookup returns CDR1 SGHRS and CDR2 YFSETQ. V lost 4 bases to trimming and J lost 0 bases, with 17 bases between them. CDR3 DNA sequence: TGCGCCAGCAGCCGTGGCGAAGGGGGTGTCTCCTACGAGCAGTACTTC. This encodes CASSRGEGGVSYEQYF.

This clonotype was observed many times. J is TRBJ2-4 and V is TRBV20-1, with D possibly TRBD2 on 6 matching bases. The CDR3 length is 14 residues. The V gene lost 5 bases and the J gene lost 8 bases, with 19 bases spanning the gap. CDR1 is DFQATT, CDR2 SNEGSKA, per germline (reference sequence). The CDR3 bases are TGCAGTGCTTGGGGAGAGGGGACGGGAGACATTCAGTACTTC. Its protein is CSAWGEGTGDIQYF.

This chain joins TRBV20-1 and TRBJ1-2; a weak D match, TRBD1 (6 bases). The CDR3 contains 14 residues. V was clipped by 1 base and J by 5 bases, with 14 bases between them. From germline, CDR1 is DFQATT and CDR2 SNEGSKA (reference sequence). In DNA form, the CDR3 reads TGCAGTGCTAGAGCGACGGGGGACAAGTATGGCTACACCTTC. This encodes CSARATGDKYGYTF.

This clonotype was counted at least ten times. The CDR3 DNA reads as TGTGCCAGCAGCTTGGACGAGGTGAAGACCCAGTACTTC. It specifies CASSLDEVKTQYF. This chain uses TRBV5-4 with TRBJ2-5; D unclear. Germline V CDR1 and CDR2: SGHNT, YYREEE (reference sequence). The V and J ends lost 0 bases and 6 bases respectively, with 9 bases between them. The CDR3 runs 13 residues. The variable domain in full, completed from reference TRBV5-4 and TRBJ2-5, reads ETGVTQSPTHLIKTRGQQVTLRCSSQSGHNTVSWYQQALGQGPQFIFQYYREEENGRGNFPPRFSGLQFPNYSSELNVNALELDDSALYLCASSLDEVKTQYFGPGTRLLVL.

This clonotype was observed a few times. The V call is TRBV10-3, the J call TRBJ2-1; weak D call: TRBD2 (6 bases). This CDR3 has 13 amino acids. CDR1 is ENHRY, CDR2 SYGVKD, per germline. The ends were cut back, 3 bases at V and 10 bases at J, with 13 bases in the middle. The CDR3 DNA follows: TGTGCCATCAGTGACCCCCGGCTAGCGGAGCAGTTCTTC. The encoded protein is CAISDPRLAEQFF.

This clonotype was observed many times. The chain is built from TRBV14 and TRBJ2-7; D may be TRBD1 (6 bases). Germline V gives CDR1 SGHDN, CDR2 FVKESK. The germline V and J ends were trimmed by 0 bases and 2 bases, with 11 bases remaining between them. CDR3 length equals 15 residues. CDR3 region: CASSQDRDMTYEQYF. In DNA form, the CDR3 reads TGTGCCAGCAGCCAAGATAGGGACATGACCTACGAGCAGTACTTC.

This clonotype was recorded at least ten times. The chain uses TRBV20-1 and TRBJ2-5; 8 bases align to TRBD1. Losses at the gene ends were 0 bases for V and 5 bases for J; bases not matched to a gene: 5. Germline V gene sequence: CDR1 DFQATT, CDR2 SNEGSKA (reference sequence). This CDR3 contains 14 residues. In nucleotides, the CDR3 is TGCAGTGCTAGAGAAGGGACAGGTTTGGAGACCCAGTACTTC. As protein: CSAREGTGLETQYF.

This chain links TRBV3-1 with TRBJ2-4, with a possible D match to TRBD2 (5 bases). The J call is doubtful: the DNA matches TRBJ2-1 better. Germline V gene lookup returns CDR1 LGHDT and CDR2 YNNKEL (reference sequence). This CDR3 has 11 residues. CDR3 nucleotide sequence: TGTGCCAGCAGCATATTGGGAGTGCAGTTCTTC. As protein: CASSILGVQFF.

This clonotype was detected ten times or more. The rearrangement links TRBV12-3 or TRBV12-4 to TRBJ2-3; D is unresolved. V lost 7 bases, J lost 6 bases, and 8 bases lay in between. The CDR3 totals 11 residues. The CDR3 nucleotides are TGTGCCAGCACCTGGTCTGATACGCAGTATTTT. It encodes CASTWSDTQYF.

This clonotype was seen many times. The chain links TRBV3-1 to TRBJ1-5; a possible D gene is TRBD1 (5 bases). The CDR3 covers 14 residues. Germline-derived CDR1 and CDR2 are LGHDT and YNNKEL (reference sequence). V was trimmed by 7 bases and J by 0 bases, leaving 10 bases between them. The CDR3 nucleotides read TGTGCCAGCAATGACAGACCTAGCAATCAGCCCCAGCATTTT. It is translated as CASNDRPSNQPQHF.

This chain links TRBV6-4 with TRBJ2-3, with D possibly TRBD1 on 5 matching bases. CDR3 length: 13 amino acids. Germline CDR1 is MRHNA and CDR2 is SNTAGT. Trimming pared 3 bases from V and 7 bases from J, leaving 11 bases between. The CDR3 bases are TGTGCCAGCAGTGAACAGGTTACTAATACGCAGTATTTT. It codes for CASSEQVTNTQYF.

Many counts were recorded for this clonotype. The genes are TRBV29-1 and TRBJ2-1; a possible D gene is TRBD2 (5 bases). Germline V CDR1 and CDR2: SQVTM, ANQGSEA. The CDR3 consists of 14 residues. Trimming shortened V by 1 base and J by 7 bases, and 14 bases separated the two germline ends. The CDR3 sequence: CSVEGENARNEQFF. CDR3 in DNA: TGCAGCGTTGAAGGGGAGAATGCAAGGAATGAGCAGTTCTTC.

This clonotype was found many times. This rearrangement joins TRBV10-1 to TRBJ2-7, with D perhaps TRBD2 (7 bases). CDR1 is WNHNN and CDR2 is SYGVQD in the germline V gene (reference sequence). V lost 5 bases to trimming and J lost 6 bases, with 11 bases between them. This CDR3 is 12 amino acids long. As DNA, the CDR3 is TGCGCCAGCAGTTCTGGGGGGGCCGAGCAGTACTTC. It yields the protein CASSSGGAEQYF.

This clonotype was picked up many times. V gene TRBV12-3 or TRBV12-4 combines with J gene TRBJ2-7; no reliable D call. V was cut by 6 bases and J by 7 bases, with 19 bases left in between. The CDR3 is 14 amino acids. The CDR3 spells CASSRRTAHEEQYF. Here the CDR3 DNA reads TGTGCCAGCAGCCGACGGACGGCGCACGAAGAGCAGTACTTC.

The chain links TRBV14 to TRBJ2-2, with TRBD1 matching over 8 bases. Germline lookup yields CDR1 SGHDN and CDR2 FVKESK. V trimming: 4 bases; J trimming: 4 bases; junction bases outside the gene matches: 8. The CDR3 loop spans 16 amino acids. The CDR3 region is CASSPAGGGFTGELFF. The CDR3, as DNA: TGTGCCAGCAGCCCCGCAGGGGGCGGGTTCACCGGGGAGCTGTTTTTT.

This clonotype was detected many times. The CDR3 sequence is CASSSPTTGNYGYTF. CDR3 DNA: TGTGCCAGCAGTTCTCCTACGACAGGCAACTATGGCTACACCTTC. The rearrangement links TRBV27 to TRBJ1-2; possibly TRBD1 for D (6 bases). Looked up from germline, CDR1 is MNHEY and CDR2 is SMNVEV (reference sequence). V lost 4 bases to trimming and J lost 2 bases, with 14 bases between them. CDR3 length: 15 residues.

This clonotype was counted ten times or more. The V and J genes are TRBV7-2 and TRBJ1-6; a possible D gene is TRBD1 (6 bases). The length of the CDR3 is 14 residues. V lost 6 bases and J lost 10, with 16 bases in between. CDR1 is SGHTA, CDR2 FQGNSA, per germline. The CDR3 reads CASRYPPGASPLHF. In DNA, the CDR3 is TGTGCCAGCAGATATCCTCCGGGGGCATCACCCCTCCACTTT.

This clonotype was picked up many times. The chain joins TRBV12-3 or TRBV12-4 to TRBJ2-3, with D hard to call. V was pared by 3 bases and J by 5 bases, with 12 bases between. The CDR3 sequence is 14 residues long. In DNA, the CDR3 is TGTGCCAGCAGTTTCCGAGGAGTTGAAGATACGCAGTATTTT. Amino acids: CASSFRGVEDTQYF.

A note on this clonotype: A much larger clone differs by one base, so this may be a read error. This chain joins TRBV12-3 or TRBV12-4 and TRBJ2-5, with 9 positions matching TRBD2. The CDR3 is made up of 17 amino acids. Trimming cost V 3 bases and J 0 bases; bases outside gene matches: 8. CDR3 amino acids: CASSFSGSGGHQETQYF. The CDR3 DNA reads as TGTGCCAGCAGTTTTAGCGGGAGCGGGGGGCACCAAGAGACCCAGTACTTC.

This clonotype was counted only a few times. V gene TRBV7-9 combines with J gene TRBJ1-4; tentatively, D is TRBD1 (5 bases). The CDR3 covers 15 residues. Germline values: CDR1 SEHNR, CDR2 FQNEAQ (reference sequence). V lost 1 base and J lost 3, with 9 bases in between. CDR3 nucleotides: TGTGCCAGCAGCTTAGAAGGACATCCTAATGAAAAACTGTTTTTT. Its translation: CASSLEGHPNEKLFF.